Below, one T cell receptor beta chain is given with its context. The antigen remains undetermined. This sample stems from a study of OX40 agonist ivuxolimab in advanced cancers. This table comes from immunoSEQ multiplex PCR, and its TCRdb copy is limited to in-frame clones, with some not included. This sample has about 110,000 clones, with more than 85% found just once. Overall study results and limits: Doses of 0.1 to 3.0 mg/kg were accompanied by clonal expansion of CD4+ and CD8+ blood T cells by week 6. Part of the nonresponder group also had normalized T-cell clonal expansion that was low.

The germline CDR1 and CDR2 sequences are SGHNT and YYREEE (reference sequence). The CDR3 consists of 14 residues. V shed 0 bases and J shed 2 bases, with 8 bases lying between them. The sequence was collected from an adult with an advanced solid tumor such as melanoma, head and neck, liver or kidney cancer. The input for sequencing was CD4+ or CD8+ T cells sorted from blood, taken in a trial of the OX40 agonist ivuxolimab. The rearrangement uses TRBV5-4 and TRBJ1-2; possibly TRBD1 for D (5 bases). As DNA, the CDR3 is TGTGCCAGCAGCTTGGCGGGGCTAAACTATGGCTACACCTTC. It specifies CASSLAGLNYGYTF.